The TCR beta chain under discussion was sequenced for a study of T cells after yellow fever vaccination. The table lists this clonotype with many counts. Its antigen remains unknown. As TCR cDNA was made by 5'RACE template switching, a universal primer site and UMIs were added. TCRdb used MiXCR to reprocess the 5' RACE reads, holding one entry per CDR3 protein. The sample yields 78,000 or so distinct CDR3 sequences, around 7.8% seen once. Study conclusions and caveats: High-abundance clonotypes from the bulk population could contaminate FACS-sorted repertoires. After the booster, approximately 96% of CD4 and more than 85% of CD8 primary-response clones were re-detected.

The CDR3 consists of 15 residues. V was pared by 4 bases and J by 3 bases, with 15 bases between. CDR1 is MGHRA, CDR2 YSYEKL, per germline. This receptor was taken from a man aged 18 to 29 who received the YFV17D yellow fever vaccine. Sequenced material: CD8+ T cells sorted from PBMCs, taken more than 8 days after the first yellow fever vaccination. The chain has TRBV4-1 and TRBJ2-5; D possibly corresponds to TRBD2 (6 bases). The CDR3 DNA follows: TGCGCCAGCAGCCGGACTGGGGGACTTGAAGAGACCCAGTACTTC. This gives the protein CASSRTGGLEETQYF.